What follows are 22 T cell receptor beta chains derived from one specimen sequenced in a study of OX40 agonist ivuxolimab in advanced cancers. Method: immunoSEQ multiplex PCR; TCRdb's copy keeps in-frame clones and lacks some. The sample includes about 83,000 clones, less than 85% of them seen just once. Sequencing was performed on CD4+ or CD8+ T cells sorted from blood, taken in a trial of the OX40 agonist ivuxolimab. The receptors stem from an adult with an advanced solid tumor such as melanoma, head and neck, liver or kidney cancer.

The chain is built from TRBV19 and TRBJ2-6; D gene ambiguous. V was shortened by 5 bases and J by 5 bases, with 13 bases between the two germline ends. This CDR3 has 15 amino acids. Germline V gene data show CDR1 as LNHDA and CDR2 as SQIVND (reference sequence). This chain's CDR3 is CASSQSQSRANVLTF. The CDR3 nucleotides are TGTGCCAGTAGTCAATCACAAAGTCGGGCCAACGTCCTGACTTTC. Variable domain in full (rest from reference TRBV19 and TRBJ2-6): DGGITQSPKYLFRKEGQNVTLSCEQNLNHDAMYWYRQDPGQGLRLIYYSQIVNDFQKGDIAEGYSVSREKKESFPLTVTSAQKNPTAFYLCASSQSQSRANVLTFGAGSRLTVL.

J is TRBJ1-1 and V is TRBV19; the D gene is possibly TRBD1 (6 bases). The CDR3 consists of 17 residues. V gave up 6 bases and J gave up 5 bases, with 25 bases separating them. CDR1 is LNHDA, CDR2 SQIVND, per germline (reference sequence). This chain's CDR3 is CASSQWGGQGGRTEAFF. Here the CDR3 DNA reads TGTGCCAGTAGCCAGTGGGGGGGGCAGGGAGGCCGGACTGAAGCTTTCTTT.

CDR3 protein: CASSTDGYNEQFF. In DNA, the CDR3 is TGCGCCAGCAGTACGGACGGATACAATGAGCAGTTCTTC. The chain carries TRBV4-3 and TRBJ2-1; D is ambiguous. The CDR3 runs to 13 residues. In germline, CDR1 is LGHNA, CDR2 YSLEER. V lost 6 bases and J lost 4, with 10 bases in between.

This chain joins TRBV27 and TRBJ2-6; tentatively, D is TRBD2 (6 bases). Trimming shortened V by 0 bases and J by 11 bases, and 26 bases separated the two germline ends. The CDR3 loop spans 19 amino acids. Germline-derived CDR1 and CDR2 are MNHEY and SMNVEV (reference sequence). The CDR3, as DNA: TGTGCCAGCAGTTTATCGGTTGATCGGGTAATAAGGAGGGAGGACGTCCTGACTTTC. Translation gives CASSLSVDRVIRREDVLTF.

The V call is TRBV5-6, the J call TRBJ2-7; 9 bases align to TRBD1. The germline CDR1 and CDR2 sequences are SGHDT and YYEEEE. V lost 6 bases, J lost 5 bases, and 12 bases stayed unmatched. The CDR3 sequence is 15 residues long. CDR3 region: CASTPGQGRMNEQYF. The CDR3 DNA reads TGTGCCAGCACCCCGGGACAGGGCCGTATGAACGAGCAGTACTTC.

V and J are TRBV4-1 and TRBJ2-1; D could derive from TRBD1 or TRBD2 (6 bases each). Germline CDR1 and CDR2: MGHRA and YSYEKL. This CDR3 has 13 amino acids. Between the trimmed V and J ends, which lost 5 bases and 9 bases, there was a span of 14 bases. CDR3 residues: CASSGGVGGEQFF. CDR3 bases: TGCGCCAGCAGCGGGGGCGTGGGGGGTGAGCAGTTCTTC.

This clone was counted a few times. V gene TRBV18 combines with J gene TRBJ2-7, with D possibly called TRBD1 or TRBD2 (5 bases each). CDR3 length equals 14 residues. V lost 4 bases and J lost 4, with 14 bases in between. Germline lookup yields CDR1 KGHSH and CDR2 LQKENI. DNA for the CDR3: TGTGCCAGCTCACGGGACGGCCCAAAGTACGAGCAGTACTTC. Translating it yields CASSRDGPKYEQYF.

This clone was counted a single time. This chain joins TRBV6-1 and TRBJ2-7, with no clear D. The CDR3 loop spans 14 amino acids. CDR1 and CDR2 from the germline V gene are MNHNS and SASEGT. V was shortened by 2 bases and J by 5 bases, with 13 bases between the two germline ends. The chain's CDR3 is CASSERWTSNEQYF. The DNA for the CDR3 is TGTGCCAGCAGTGAAAGGTGGACCTCAAACGAGCAGTACTTC.

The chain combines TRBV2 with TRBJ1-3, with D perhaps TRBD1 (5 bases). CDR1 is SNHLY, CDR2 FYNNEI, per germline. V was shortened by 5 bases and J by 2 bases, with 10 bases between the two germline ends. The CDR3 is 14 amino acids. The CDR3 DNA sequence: TGTGCCAGCAGTCCCAGGGAGACTGGAAACACCATATATTTT. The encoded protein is CASSPRETGNTIYF. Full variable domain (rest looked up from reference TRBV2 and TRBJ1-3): EPEVTQTPSHQVTQMGQEVILRCVPISNHLYFYWYRQILGQKVEFLVSFYNNEISEKSEIFDDQFSVERPDGSNFTLKIRSTKLEDSAMYFCASSPRETGNTIYFGEGSWLTVV.

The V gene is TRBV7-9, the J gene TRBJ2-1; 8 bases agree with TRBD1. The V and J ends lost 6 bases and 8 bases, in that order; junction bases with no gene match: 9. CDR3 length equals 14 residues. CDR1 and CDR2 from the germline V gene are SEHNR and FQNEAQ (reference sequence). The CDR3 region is CASSPGQGVYEQFF. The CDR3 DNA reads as TGTGCCAGCAGTCCTGGACAGGGAGTCTATGAGCAGTTCTTC.

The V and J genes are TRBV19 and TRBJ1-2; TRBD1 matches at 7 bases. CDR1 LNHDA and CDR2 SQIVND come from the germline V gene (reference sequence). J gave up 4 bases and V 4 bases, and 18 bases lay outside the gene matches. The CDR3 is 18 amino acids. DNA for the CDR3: TGTGCCAGTAGTAATCGGCTCCATACAGGGGTTCTACTCTATGGCTACACCTTC. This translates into CASSNRLHTGVLLYGYTF.

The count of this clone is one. CDR3 bases: TGTGCCTGTTCCGGGACTTATTACAATGAGCAGTTCTTC. Encoded protein: CACSGTYYNEQFF. V and J are TRBV30 and TRBJ2-1; tentative D call: TRBD2 (6 bases). Per the germline V gene, CDR1 is GTSNPN and CDR2 is SVGIG (reference sequence). This CDR3 region has 13 residues. The V end lost 6 bases, the J end lost 4 bases, and 13 bases lay between the germline ends.

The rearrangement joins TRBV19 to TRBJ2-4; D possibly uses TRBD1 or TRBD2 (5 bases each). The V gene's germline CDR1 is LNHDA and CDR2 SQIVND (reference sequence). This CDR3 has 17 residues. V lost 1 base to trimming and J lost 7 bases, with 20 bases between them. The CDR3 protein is CASSIATSTGTRNIQYF. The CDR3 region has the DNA TGTGCCAGTAGTATAGCAACTAGTACCGGGACGCGGAACATTCAGTACTTC.

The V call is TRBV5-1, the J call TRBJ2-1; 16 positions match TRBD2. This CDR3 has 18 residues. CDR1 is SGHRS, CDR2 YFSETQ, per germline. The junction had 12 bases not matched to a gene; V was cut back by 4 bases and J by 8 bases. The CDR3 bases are TGCGCCAGCAGCCGAGGGGCCGGGACTAGCGGGAGGGTATATGAGCAGTTCTTC. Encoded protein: CASSRGAGTSGRVYEQFF.

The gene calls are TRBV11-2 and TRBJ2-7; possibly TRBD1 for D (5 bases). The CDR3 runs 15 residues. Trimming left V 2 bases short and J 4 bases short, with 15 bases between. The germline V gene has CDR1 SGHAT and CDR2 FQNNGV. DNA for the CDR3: TGTGCCAGCAGCTTATCAGGGTCGGGTGGGTACGAGCAGTACTTC. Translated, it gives CASSLSGSGGYEQYF.

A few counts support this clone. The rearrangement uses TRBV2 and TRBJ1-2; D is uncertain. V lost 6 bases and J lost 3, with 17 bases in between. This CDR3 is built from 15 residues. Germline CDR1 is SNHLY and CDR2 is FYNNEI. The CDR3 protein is CASRGREDFDYGYTF. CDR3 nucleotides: TGTGCCAGCAGGGGGAGGGAGGATTTCGACTATGGCTACACCTTC. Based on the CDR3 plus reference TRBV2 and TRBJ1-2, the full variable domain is EPEVTQTPSHQVTQMGQEVILRCVPISNHLYFYWYRQILGQKVEFLVSFYNNEISEKSEIFDDQFSVERPDGSNFTLKIRSTKLEDSAMYFCASRGREDFDYGYTFGSGTRLTVV.

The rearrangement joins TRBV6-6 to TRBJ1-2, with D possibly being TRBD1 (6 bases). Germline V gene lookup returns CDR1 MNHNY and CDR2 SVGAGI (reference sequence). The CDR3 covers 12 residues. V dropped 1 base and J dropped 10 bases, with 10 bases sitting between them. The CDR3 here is CASSYLGAFYTF. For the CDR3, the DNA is TGTGCCAGCAGTTACTTGGGGGCATTCTACACCTTC.

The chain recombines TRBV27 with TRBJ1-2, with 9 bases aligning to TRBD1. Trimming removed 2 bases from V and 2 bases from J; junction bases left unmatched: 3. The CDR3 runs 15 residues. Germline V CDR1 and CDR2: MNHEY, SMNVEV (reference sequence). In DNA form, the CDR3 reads TGTGCCAGCAGTTTAAAGACAGGGGGAAACTATGGCTACACCTTC. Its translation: CASSLKTGGNYGYTF.

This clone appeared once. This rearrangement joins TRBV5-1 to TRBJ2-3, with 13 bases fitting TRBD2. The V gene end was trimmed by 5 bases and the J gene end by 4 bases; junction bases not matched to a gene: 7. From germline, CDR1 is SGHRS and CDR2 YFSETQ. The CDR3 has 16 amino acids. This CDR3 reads CASRSGTSGIADTQYF. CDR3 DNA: TGCGCCAGCAGGTCCGGGACTAGCGGGATTGCAGATACGCAGTATTTT.

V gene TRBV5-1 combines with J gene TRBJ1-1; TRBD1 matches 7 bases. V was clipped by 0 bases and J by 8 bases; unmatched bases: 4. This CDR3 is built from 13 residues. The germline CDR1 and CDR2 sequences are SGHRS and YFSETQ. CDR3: CASSLGQGGEAFF. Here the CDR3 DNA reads TGCGCCAGCAGCTTGGGACAGGGTGGAGAAGCTTTCTTT.

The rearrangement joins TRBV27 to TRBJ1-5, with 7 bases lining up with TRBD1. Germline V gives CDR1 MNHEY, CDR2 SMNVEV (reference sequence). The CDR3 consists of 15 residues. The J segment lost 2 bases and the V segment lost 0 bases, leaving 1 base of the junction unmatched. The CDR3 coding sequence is TGTGCCAGCAGTTTATCGACAGGGCGCAATCAGCCCCAGCATTTT. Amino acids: CASSLSTGRNQPQHF.

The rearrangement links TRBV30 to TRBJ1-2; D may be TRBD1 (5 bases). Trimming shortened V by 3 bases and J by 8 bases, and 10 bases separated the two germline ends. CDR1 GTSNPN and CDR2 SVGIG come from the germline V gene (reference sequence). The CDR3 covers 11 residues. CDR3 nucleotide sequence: TGTGCCTGGAGGGCAGGGAAGGGCTACACCTTC. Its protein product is CAWRAGKGYTF.